The 9 T cell receptor beta chains below were found in one sample sequenced in a study of shared clonotypes between healthy human individuals. Using immunoSEQ multiplex PCR, the repertoire was profiled, and TCRdb retains in-frame clones only, with some absent. The table shows approximately 330,000 clones, with around 70% occurring only once. The sequenced sample consisted of memory CD4+ T cells sorted from blood. Subset described: CD45RA-negative fraction. The receptors shown here come from a man aged 25-40 years in good health.

The chain employs TRBV7-8 and TRBJ2-1; 13 nucleotides agree with TRBD2. The trim removed 3 bases at V and 6 bases at J, leaving 2 bases unmatched. Germline V gene sequence: CDR1 SGHVS, CDR2 FQNEAQ. This CDR3 is built from 15 residues. The CDR3 DNA follows: TGTGCCAGCAGCTTCTGGACTAGCGGGGGCAATGAGCAGTTCTTC. This translates into CASSFWTSGGNEQFF.

There are a few counts of this clone. The chain uses TRBV5-1 and TRBJ2-6; 10 bases fit TRBD2. Trimming at V came to 0 bases and at J to 0 bases, leaving 12 bases not matched to a gene. This CDR3 spans 21 amino acids. The germline V gene encodes CDR1 SGHRS and CDR2 YFSETQ. CDR3 bases: TGCGCCAGCAGCTTGGACAGTACTAGCGGGGCCGTAAGCTCTGGGGCCAACGTCCTGACTTTC. It translates to CASSLDSTSGAVSSGANVLTF.

The chain has TRBV19 and TRBJ1-5; no clear D gene. Between the trimmed V and J ends, which lost 6 bases and 4 bases, there was a span of 7 bases. This CDR3 region has 12 residues. The germline V gene has CDR1 LNHDA and CDR2 SQIVND (reference sequence). As DNA, the CDR3 is TGTGCCAGTAGGAAGGGAAATCAGCCCCAGCATTTT. It yields the protein CASRKGNQPQHF.

The gene calls are TRBV6-6 and TRBJ1-4, with a weak D call TRBD1 (5 bases). V gave up 5 bases and J gave up 4 bases, with 11 bases separating them. The CDR3 spans 14 residues. CDR1 is MNHNY, CDR2 SVGAGI, per germline (reference sequence). This CDR3 is CASSKWQGNEKLFF. The CDR3 bases are TGTGCCAGCAGTAAATGGCAGGGTAATGAAAAACTGTTTTTT.

The CDR3 nucleotides are TGTGCCAGCAGCGGCGGGACAGGGAGAAATGAGCAGTTCTTC. It encodes CASSGGTGRNEQFF. The chain joins TRBV7-9 to TRBJ2-1; 9 nucleotides match TRBD1. The V segment lost 5 bases and the J segment 7 bases; nucleotides outside the gene matches: 6. Per the germline V gene, CDR1 is SEHNR and CDR2 is FQNEAQ (reference sequence). The CDR3 has 14 residues.

This clone occurred a few times. The chain combines TRBV19 with TRBJ2-2; D is undetermined. In germline, CDR1 is LNHDA, CDR2 SQIVND (reference sequence). This CDR3 contains 14 residues. V lost 8 bases and J 7 bases, leaving 17 bases between the germline ends. The CDR3 nucleotides are TGTGCCAGTTCAACGGGCCTCCGGTACGGGGAGCTGTTTTTT. It is translated as CASSTGLRYGELFF. The full variable domain, in which reference TRBV19 and TRBJ2-2 provide the parts outside the CDR3, is DGGITQSPKYLFRKEGQNVTLSCEQNLNHDAMYWYRQDPGQGLRLIYYSQIVNDFQKGDIAEGYSVSREKKESFPLTVTSAQKNPTAFYLCASSTGLRYGELFFGEGSRLTVL.

This chain connects TRBV27 to TRBJ1-2, with 8 bases matching TRBD1. V lost 6 bases, J lost 1 base, and 4 bases stayed unmatched. The CDR3 sequence is 14 residues long. Germline-derived CDR1 and CDR2 are MNHEY and SMNVEV (reference sequence). CDR3 bases: TGTGCCAGCAGCCGAACAGGGGGTAACTATGGCTACACCTTC. This translates into CASSRTGGNYGYTF.

The chain has TRBV11-2 and TRBJ1-1, with 8 nucleotides matching TRBD1. The CDR3 spans 14 residues. Germline CDR1 and CDR2: SGHAT and FQNNGV. The ends lost 6 bases at V and 4 bases at J; junction bases unmatched: 7. CDR3 sequence: CASSLTGVSTEAFF. For the CDR3, the DNA is TGTGCCAGCAGTTTGACAGGGGTTTCCACTGAAGCTTTCTTT.

The rearrangement joins TRBV28 to TRBJ1-4, with a possible D match to TRBD1 (6 bases). CDR1 is MDHEN and CDR2 is SYDVKM in the germline V gene. The length of the CDR3 is 13 residues. Trimming left V 3 bases short and J 13 bases short, with 15 bases between. The CDR3 spells CASSFRGAVRLFF. DNA of the CDR3: TGTGCCAGCAGTTTCCGGGGGGCGGTACGACTGTTTTTT.